This passage covers 3 T cell receptor beta chains from one sample sequenced in a study of blood T cell repertoires in COVID-19. Measured with immunoSEQ multiplex PCR; TCRdb has only the in-frame clones, and not every one. The sample records about 200,000 clones, around nine tenths being singletons. Sequencing was carried out using peripheral blood. The receptors were gathered from a human donor in a cohort sampled during active COVID-19.

This chain uses TRBV30 with TRBJ2-3, with 10 nucleotides matching TRBD2. The CDR3 spans 18 residues. V lost 0 bases and J lost 1; bases outside the gene matches: 10. In germline, CDR1 is GTSNPN, CDR2 SVGIG (reference sequence). The CDR3 loop is CAWSVGAGGPFGTDTQYF. The CDR3 region has the DNA TGTGCCTGGAGTGTAGGAGCGGGGGGGCCTTTCGGCACAGATACGCAGTATTTT.

This clone came up many times. The chain has TRBV18 and TRBJ1-1; D gene unclear. The CDR3 is 14 amino acids. The germline V gene has CDR1 KGHSH and CDR2 LQKENI. V was shortened by 1 base and J by 5 bases, with 11 bases between the two germline ends. The CDR3 is CASSPLGVETEAFF. The CDR3 nucleotides are TGTGCCAGCTCACCACTTGGAGTCGAAACTGAAGCTTTCTTT.

The rearrangement joins TRBV11-3 to TRBJ2-1, with 11 positions matching TRBD2. The V and J ends lost 0 bases and 4 bases, in that order; junction bases with no gene match: 2. Looked up from germline, CDR1 is SGHNT and CDR2 is YENEEA. The CDR3 covers 16 residues. CDR3 loop: CASSLESSGGYNEQFF. The CDR3 nucleotides are TGTGCCAGCAGCTTAGAGTCTAGCGGGGGGTACAATGAGCAGTTCTTC.